The 32 T cell receptor beta chains reported below all come from one sample, sequenced in a study of blood T cell repertoires in COVID-19. This table comes from immunoSEQ multiplex PCR, and its TCRdb copy is limited to in-frame clones, with some not included. Of roughly 380,000 clones in the sample, over 75% were seen once. Material: PBMCs or T cells enriched from blood (not recorded which). The receptors shown here come from a man between 25 and 39 years old who had recovered from COVID-19.

The V gene is TRBV10-3, the J gene TRBJ2-5; TRBD1 agrees at 8 bases. Losses at the gene ends were 10 bases for V and 5 bases for J; bases not matched to a gene: 12. Germline CDR1 and CDR2: ENHRY and SYGVKD. This CDR3 contains 14 residues. The CDR3 loop is CATRPPGGVETQYF. In DNA form, the CDR3 reads TGTGCCACCCGACCCCCAGGGGGCGTCGAGACCCAGTACTTC.

The chain links TRBV6-1 to TRBJ1-2; 8 bases are a match to TRBD1. The V segment lost 2 bases and the J segment 4 bases; nucleotides outside the gene matches: 3. The CDR3 spans 14 residues. CDR1 is MNHNS, CDR2 SASEGT, per germline. This CDR3 reads CASSEQGAFYGYTF. The CDR3 nucleotides read TGTGCCAGCAGTGAACAGGGGGCGTTCTATGGCTACACCTTC.

The rearrangement joins TRBV9 to TRBJ1-4; 7 positions agree with TRBD1. The CDR3 runs to 15 residues. The germline V gene has CDR1 SGDLS and CDR2 YYNGEE. Unmatched junction bases numbered 7, after V lost 0 bases and J lost 8 bases. The CDR3 sequence is CASSVGQGEREKLFF. The CDR3 DNA is TGTGCCAGCAGCGTAGGCCAGGGGGAGCGGGAAAAACTGTTTTTT.

The V call is TRBV6-5, the J call TRBJ1-3; D ambiguous. V gave up 5 bases and J gave up 1 base, with 12 bases separating them. Germline lookup yields CDR1 MNHEY and CDR2 SVGAGI. The CDR3 runs 15 residues. CDR3 residues: CASSTREGSGNTIYF. CDR3 in DNA: TGTGCCAGCAGTACGCGGGAGGGATCTGGAAACACCATATATTTT.

This sequence joins TRBV20-1 and TRBJ1-5; D ambiguous. The germline V gene has CDR1 DFQATT and CDR2 SNEGSKA (reference sequence). V was cut by 3 bases and J by 0 bases, with 9 bases left in between. This CDR3 spans 14 amino acids. CDR3 sequence: CSASQPVSNQPQHF. As DNA, the CDR3 is TGCAGTGCTAGTCAACCGGTTAGCAATCAGCCCCAGCATTTT.

V usage is TRBV18 and J usage is TRBJ1-1, with unresolved D. CDR3 length equals 15 residues. Trimming cost V 0 bases and J 6 bases, with 14 bases left between them. In germline, CDR1 is KGHSH, CDR2 LQKENI. CDR3 protein: CASSPPVGAGPEAFF. CDR3 bases: TGTGCCAGCTCACCACCGGTGGGAGCCGGGCCTGAAGCTTTCTTT. Combining the CDR3 with reference TRBV18 and TRBJ1-1 gives the whole variable domain NAGVMQNPRHLVRRRGQEARLRCSPMKGHSHVYWYRQLPEEGLKFMVYLQKENIIDESGMPKERFSAEFPKEGPSILRIQQVVRGDSAAYFCASSPPVGAGPEAFFGQGTRLTVV.

In DNA form, the CDR3 reads TGCGCCAGCAGTGAGTCAGGGGGGGCCTACGAGCAGTACTTC. It specifies CASSESGGAYEQYF. V usage is TRBV10-2 and J usage is TRBJ2-7, with TRBD2 as a possible D gene (7 bases). V lost 0 bases and J lost 2, with 8 bases in between. Germline CDR1 WSHSY, CDR2 SAAADI. This CDR3 spans 14 amino acids.

The chain recombines TRBV7-2 with TRBJ2-7; D is ambiguous. Per the germline V gene, CDR1 is SGHTA and CDR2 is FQGNSA. Trimming left V 2 bases short and J 6 bases short, with 11 bases between. The CDR3 runs 13 residues. CDR3 region: CASSLNYYFEQYF. The CDR3 DNA reads TGTGCCAGCAGCTTAAACTACTACTTCGAGCAGTACTTC.

The chain carries TRBV29-1 and TRBJ1-2, with TRBD1 identical over 9 bases. The J segment lost 4 bases and the V segment lost 4 bases, leaving 13 bases of the junction unmatched. Germline V gene sequence: CDR1 SQVTM, CDR2 ANQGSEA. CDR3 length equals 16 residues. CDR3: CSVGLRTGDYSYGYTF. The CDR3 coding sequence is TGCAGCGTTGGGCTCCGGACAGGGGATTATAGCTATGGCTACACCTTC. Full variable domain (remainder filled in from reference TRBV29-1 and TRBJ1-2): SAVISQKPSRDICQRGTSLTIQCQVDSQVTMMFWYRQQPGQSLTLIATANQGSEATYESGFVIDKFPISRPNLTFSTLTVSNMSPEDSSIYLCSVGLRTGDYSYGYTFGSGTRLTVV.

V gene TRBV29-1 combines with J gene TRBJ2-7; maybe TRBD2 (5 bases). The V gene lost 3 bases and the J gene lost 3 bases, with 12 bases spanning the gap. CDR1 and CDR2 from the germline V gene are SQVTM and ANQGSEA. The CDR3 is 13 amino acids. CDR3 sequence: CSVDPTGSYEQYF. CDR3 sequence (DNA): TGCAGCGTTGACCCCACGGGAAGCTACGAGCAGTACTTC.

The chain uses TRBV18 and TRBJ1-5, with D unclear. Trimming took off 2 bases at V and 7 bases at J, with 9 bases between the two ends. Germline V gene lookup returns CDR1 KGHSH and CDR2 LQKENI. There are 13 residues in the CDR3. In DNA, the CDR3 is TGTGCCAGCTCACCAGGGGAGAGCCAGCCCCAGCATTTT. As protein: CASSPGESQPQHF.

V and J are TRBV5-1 and TRBJ1-2, with 8 bases that match TRBD1. CDR3 size: 15 residues. V shed 4 bases and J 3 bases; nucleotides not matched to a gene: 8. Per the germline V gene, CDR1 is SGHRS and CDR2 is YFSETQ. Here the CDR3 DNA reads TGCGCCAGCAGCCAACCGGGACAGGCCTACTATGGCTACACCTTC. As protein: CASSQPGQAYYGYTF.

The rearrangement joins TRBV30 to TRBJ1-6; D is undetermined. The germline V and J ends were trimmed by 2 bases and 0 bases, with 14 bases remaining between them. The CDR3 contains 17 residues. Germline CDR1 GTSNPN, CDR2 SVGIG (reference sequence). This chain's CDR3 is CAWSRSAFSSYNSPLHF. The CDR3 coding sequence is TGTGCCTGGAGTCGAAGTGCGTTCTCCTCCTATAATTCACCCCTCCACTTT.

V and J are TRBV10-3 and TRBJ1-3; D gene uncertain. Trimming pared 2 bases from V and 0 bases from J, leaving 14 bases between. The CDR3 runs to 17 residues. Germline CDR1 is ENHRY and CDR2 is SYGVKD. CDR3 coding DNA: TGTGCCATCAGTGAGGGAGGTCGGTTCTTCTCTGGAAACACCATATATTTT. This sequence encodes CAISEGGRFFSGNTIYF.

The genes are TRBV7-2 and TRBJ1-5, with D unresolved. The CDR3 extends over 14 amino acids. V was cut by 0 bases and J by 2 bases, with 5 bases left in between. The germline CDR1 and CDR2 sequences are SGHTA and FQGNSA. The CDR3 here is CASSLAGGNQPQHF. CDR3 bases: TGTGCCAGCAGCTTAGCAGGAGGCAATCAGCCCCAGCATTTT.

V usage is TRBV5-6 and J usage is TRBJ1-3; 8 bases map to TRBD1. Per germline, CDR1 SGHDT and CDR2 YYEEEE. The CDR3 totals 14 residues. Losses at the gene ends were 0 bases for V and 8 bases for J; bases not matched to a gene: 4. In DNA form, the CDR3 reads TGTGCCAGCAGCTTGGCGGGACAGGCATACACCATATATTTT. Amino acid sequence: CASSLAGQAYTIYF.

V is TRBV19 and J is TRBJ2-7, with 10 nucleotides matching TRBD1. With 3 bases clipped from V and 2 bases from J, the junction kept 1 base outside the gene matches. The CDR3 has 14 amino acids. Germline CDR1 is LNHDA and CDR2 is SQIVND (reference sequence). CDR3 in DNA: TGTGCCAGTAGTATGGGGACAGGGGCCTACGAGCAGTACTTC. This gives the protein CASSMGTGAYEQYF.

J is TRBJ2-5 and V is TRBV7-6; D may be TRBD1 (6 bases). V was cut by 5 bases and J by 5 bases, with 21 bases left in between. CDR1 is SGHVS, CDR2 FNYEAQ, per germline. CDR3 length equals 16 residues. The CDR3 sequence is CASSPTSRDKSETQYF. The CDR3 region has the DNA TGTGCCAGCAGCCCGACGTCCCGGGACAAGAGTGAGACCCAGTACTTC.

The rearrangement uses TRBV10-3 and TRBJ2-3, with D possibly matching TRBD1 (6 bases). Trimming pared 3 bases from V and 6 bases from J, leaving 16 bases between. Germline V gene lookup returns CDR1 ENHRY and CDR2 SYGVKD. The CDR3 covers 15 residues. The CDR3 here is CAISDTGNLGDTQYF. The DNA of the CDR3 is TGTGCCATCAGTGACACAGGGAACCTCGGTGATACGCAGTATTTT.

V is TRBV27 and J is TRBJ2-3, with D perhaps matching TRBD2 (7 bases). This CDR3 has 17 residues. Trimming stripped 6 bases from V and 0 bases from J, with 19 bases between. Germline CDR1 is MNHEY and CDR2 is SMNVEV (reference sequence). CDR3 nucleotides: TGTGCCAGCAGGCTTGGAAGGGGGGGCCTAAGCACAGATACGCAGTATTTT. As protein: CASRLGRGGLSTDTQYF.

V is TRBV5-5 and J is TRBJ2-7; D is ambiguous. Trimming shortened V by 0 bases and J by 6 bases, and 13 bases separated the two germline ends. The CDR3 consists of 14 residues. Germline-derived CDR1 and CDR2 are SGHKS and YYEKEE (reference sequence). In nucleotides, the CDR3 is TGTGCCAGCAGCTTGGCAGCCGGGTTGAGCGAGCAGTACTTC. Its protein product is CASSLAAGLSEQYF.

The gene calls are TRBV19 and TRBJ2-1; D uncertain. V dropped 3 bases and J dropped 7 bases, with 7 bases sitting between them. This CDR3 is 12 amino acids long. CDR1 and CDR2 from the germline V gene are LNHDA and SQIVND (reference sequence). CDR3 protein: CASSMVGNEQFF. The DNA of the CDR3 is TGTGCCAGTAGTATGGTCGGGAATGAGCAGTTCTTC.

The rearrangement links TRBV2 to TRBJ1-2, with TRBD1 identical over 7 bases. The CDR3 has 12 residues. Germline CDR1 SNHLY, CDR2 FYNNEI. Trimming cost V 5 bases and J 6 bases; bases outside gene matches: 3. The CDR3 DNA reads as TGTGCCAGCAGTCCAACAGGGGATGGCTACACCTTC. Translated, it gives CASSPTGDGYTF.

This chain connects TRBV7-9 to TRBJ1-1, with 7 bases aligning to TRBD1. Germline V lookup: CDR1 SEHNR, CDR2 FQNEAQ (reference sequence). Germline trimming cut 2 bases from V and 11 bases from J; bases unmatched to any gene: 14. The CDR3 loop spans 15 amino acids. The CDR3 loop is CASSLRPGTAFGAFF. CDR3 DNA sequence: TGTGCCAGCAGCTTAAGGCCCGGGACAGCCTTTGGGGCTTTCTTT.

This clone came up once. The chain links TRBV19 to TRBJ2-2, with no clear D. The V gene lost 5 bases and the J gene lost 4 bases, with 8 bases spanning the gap. This CDR3 has 13 residues. The V gene's germline CDR1 is LNHDA and CDR2 SQIVND (reference sequence). The CDR3 DNA reads as TGTGCCAGTAGTTTGGCGGTCACCGGGGAGCTGTTTTTT. Translated, it gives CASSLAVTGELFF. The variable domain in full, with the rest retrieved from reference TRBV19 and TRBJ2-2, is DGGITQSPKYLFRKEGQNVTLSCEQNLNHDAMYWYRQDPGQGLRLIYYSQIVNDFQKGDIAEGYSVSREKKESFPLTVTSAQKNPTAFYLCASSLAVTGELFFGEGSRLTVL.

The chain combines TRBV12-5 with TRBJ2-7; TRBD2 agrees at 7 bases. Germline loops: CDR1 LGHNT, CDR2 FRNRAP. The CDR3 consists of 16 residues. With 0 bases clipped from V and 3 bases from J, the junction kept 8 bases outside the gene matches. CDR3 residues: CASGLVLAAEIYEQYF. In nucleotides, the CDR3 is TGTGCTAGTGGTTTGGTTCTAGCGGCCGAAATCTACGAGCAGTACTTC.

The chain has TRBV14 and TRBJ2-7; 12 bases align to TRBD2. Looked up from germline, CDR1 is SGHDN and CDR2 is FVKESK. The CDR3 spans 16 residues. Trimming took 1 base from V and 2 from J; bases not matched to a gene: 3. CDR3 region: CASSQGRLAGAYEQYF. The CDR3 DNA is TGTGCCAGCAGCCAAGGGCGACTAGCGGGGGCCTACGAGCAGTACTTC.

The V gene is TRBV10-2, the J gene TRBJ2-3; TRBD2 aligns across 9 bases. The CDR3 extends over 14 amino acids. The J segment lost 4 bases and the V segment lost 7 bases, leaving 6 bases of the junction unmatched. Per germline, CDR1 WSHSY and CDR2 SAAADI. CDR3 in amino acids: CASKLGLAPDTQYF. In DNA form, the CDR3 reads TGCGCCAGCAAGTTGGGACTAGCACCAGATACGCAGTATTTT.

The rearrangement joins TRBV19 to TRBJ2-5, with D tentatively TRBD2 (6 bases). The V end lost 11 bases, the J end lost 0 bases, and 13 bases lay between the germline ends. CDR3 length equals 13 residues. CDR1 and CDR2 (germline): LNHDA, SQIVND (reference sequence). CDR3 amino acids: CASHGGNQETQYF. CDR3 DNA sequence: TGTGCCTCCCATGGGGGGAACCAAGAGACCCAGTACTTC. Complete variable domain (other parts from reference TRBV19 and TRBJ2-5): DGGITQSPKYLFRKEGQNVTLSCEQNLNHDAMYWYRQDPGQGLRLIYYSQIVNDFQKGDIAEGYSVSREKKESFPLTVTSAQKNPTAFYLCASHGGNQETQYFGPGTRLLVL.

The rearrangement links TRBV5-6 to TRBJ1-4; TRBD1 matches at 9 bases. J lost 1 base, V lost 3 bases, and 10 bases had no gene match. Germline CDR1 reads SGHDT; CDR2 reads YYEEEE. CDR3 length: 18 amino acids. The CDR3 region is CASSYGTGILGTNEKLFF. CDR3 DNA: TGTGCCAGCAGCTATGGGACAGGGATTTTGGGAACTAATGAAAAACTGTTTTTT.

J is TRBJ1-2 and V is TRBV19; tentatively, D is TRBD1 (6 bases). The germline CDR1 and CDR2 sequences are LNHDA and SQIVND (reference sequence). V lost 5 bases and J 2 bases, leaving 12 bases between the germline ends. CDR3 length equals 14 residues. This chain's CDR3 is CASSGDTRNYGYTF. The CDR3 DNA follows: TGTGCCAGTAGTGGGGACACCCGAAACTATGGCTACACCTTC.

This rearrangement joins TRBV11-3 to TRBJ2-7; D is perhaps TRBD1 (6 bases). Per the germline V gene, CDR1 is SGHNT and CDR2 is YENEEA. The CDR3 length is 13 residues. Between the trimmed V and J ends, which lost 5 bases and 4 bases, there was a span of 12 bases. The CDR3 DNA reads as TGTGCCAGCAGCCGAGGCAGGGGTTACGAGCAGTACTTC. Amino acid sequence: CASSRGRGYEQYF. Looking up the rest from reference TRBV11-3 and TRBJ2-7 gives the full variable domain: EAGVVQSPRYKIIEKKQPVAFWCNPISGHNTLYWYLQNLGQGPELLIRYENEEAVDDSQLPKDRFSAERLKGVDSTLKIQPAELGDSAVYLCASSRGRGYEQYFGPGTRLTVT.